A selection of T cell receptor beta chains follows, all from one sample in a study of shared clonotypes between healthy human individuals. The repertoire was sequenced with immunoSEQ multiplex PCR; TCRdb's copy has only in-frame clones and lacks some. The top ten clones hold about 1.5% of a sample with approximately 980,000 clones, approximately 80% of them seen once. Sequencing was performed on memory CD4+ T cells sorted from blood. The receptors stem from a man aged 18-30 years in good health. Both conserved end residues are part of each CDR3. A D gene is named only where the DNA matches it firmly. Clone size is stated in some rows and not others, as once, few, many or a class when expanded.

- TRBJ2-3 - TRBV5-1 TGCGCCAGCAGCTTGAGTCCGGCGGGTGGGGCTGATACGCAGTATTTT CASSLSPAGGADTQYF
TRBD2 TRBJ2-7 - TRBV6-5 TGTGCCAGCCAGCTAGCGGGGGGGAGCTCCTACGAGCAGTACTTC CASQLAGGSSYEQYF
- TRBJ1-1 - TRBV11-2 TGTGCCAGCAGCGGGATGCTGAACACTGAAGCTTTCTTT CASSGMLNTEAFF
- TRBJ1-1 - TRBV5-1 TGCGCCAGCAGCCCCTCGGGAGGGCTGGGCACTGAAGCTTTCTTT CASSPSGGLGTEAFF
TRBD1 TRBJ2-7 - TRBV5-4 TGTGCCAGCAGCGTGGACAGGAGCTCCTACGAGCAGTACTTC CASSVDRSSYEQYF
TRBD1 TRBJ1-6 once TRBV30 TGTGCCTTGGGACAGGTGAATGCGGGAAATTCACCCCTCCACTTT CALGQVNAGNSPLHF
- TRBJ2-7 once TRBV18 TGTGCCAGCTCACCCCTACTCGGGGAATCCTACGAGCAGTACTTC CASSPLLGESYEQYF
- TRBJ1-2 - TRBV7-2 TGTGCCAGCAGCTCCTTTCTTTCAGGGGCCCGGGGCTACACCTTC CASSSFLSGARGYTF
TRBD1 TRBJ2-7 - TRBV28 TGTGCCAGCAGTTTATACAGACAGGGGACCTACGAGCAGTACTTC CASSLYRQGTYEQYF
TRBD1 TRBJ2-7 - TRBV30 TGTGCCTGGAGCCATGGGACAGGAGCCTACGAGCAGTACTTC CAWSHGTGAYEQYF
TRBD2 TRBJ2-5 - TRBV6-5 TGTGCCAGCAGTCGTTCGGGAGGGCCAGGAGAGACCCAGTACTTC CASSRSGGPGETQYF
TRBD1 TRBJ2-5 - TRBV30 TGTGCCTGGATTCGAGGGGGCCCCCAAGAGACCCAGTACTTC CAWIRGGPQETQYF
TRBD2 TRBJ2-3 - TRBV7-9 TGTGCCAGCAGCTTCCCCGGGGGGGCCCGAGATACGCAGTATTTT CASSFPGGARDTQYF
TRBD2 TRBJ2-2 - TRBV2 TGTGCCAGCAGTCCAGCGGGAGGGCCTGGCGGGGAGCTGTTTTTT CASSPAGGPGGELFF
- TRBJ2-2 - TRBV29-1 TGCAGCGTTGATCCCAGGAACACCGGGGAGCTGTTTTTT CSVDPRNTGELFF
- TRBJ1-2 - TRBV18 TGTGCCAGCTCACCACCGACGGGAGGATATGGCTACACCTTC CASSPPTGGYGYTF
- TRBJ1-4 - TRBV7-2 TGTGCCAGCAGCTCGGACTCCTTTGAAAAACTGTTTTTT CASSSDSFEKLFF
- TRBJ1-1 - TRBV30 TGTGCCTGGAAGCAGGGCACTGAAGCTTTCTTT CAWKQGTEAFF
- TRBJ2-7 - TRBV5-5 TGTGCCAGCAGCTCGAGGTACAACCCCTCCTACGAGCAGTACTTC CASSSRYNPSYEQYF
- TRBJ1-6 - TRBV2 TGTGCCAGCAGTGCCGGGCCCGGCGGTTCACCCCTCCACTTT CASSAGPGGSPLHF
- TRBJ1-2 - TRBV5-4 TGTGCCAGCAGCTTGGCCTGGGGGGAGGGCTACACCTTC CASSLAWGEGYTF
- TRBJ1-3 few TRBV10-1 TGCGCCAGCAGCAGGGGAGCTGGAAACACCATATATTTT CASSRGAGNTIYF
- TRBJ1-1 - TRBV27 TGTGCCAGCAGTTGGACGGTTGAAGCTTTCTTT CASSWTVEAFF
- TRBJ2-3 - TRBV11-2 TGTGCCAGCAGCTTGGAAACAGATACGCAGTATTTT CASSLETDTQYF
- TRBJ1-1 few TRBV19 TGTGCCAGTAGTATAAATCGGTTGACTGAAGCTTTCTTT CASSINRLTEAFF
- TRBJ1-1 few TRBV7-2 TGTGCCAGCAGCCCAGGACTGGTTGGAGCTTTCTTT CASSPGLVGAFF
TRBD2 TRBJ2-7 few TRBV13 TGTGCCAGCAGCTCCGTAACTAGCGGGGGGACCTACGAGCAGTACTTC CASSSVTSGGTYEQYF
TRBD2 TRBJ2-7 once TRBV4-1 TGCGCCAGCAGCCACCAACTAGCGGGGGTGGGTGAGCAGTACTTC CASSHQLAGVGEQYF
- TRBJ1-5 once TRBV5-6 TGTGCCAGCAGCTTATCCCCGGGCGTCAATCAGCCCCAGCATTTT CASSLSPGVNQPQHF
- TRBJ1-2 - TRBV6-1 TGTGCCAGCGGCAGGGTCTATGGCTACACCTTC CASGRVYGYTF
- TRBJ1-1 few TRBV30 TGTGCCTGGGGGATGCCGAACACTGAAGCTTTCTTT CAWGMPNTEAFF
- TRBJ2-1 - TRBV28 TGTGCCAGTCCAAAAAGCAGGGGTGGCAACAATGAGCAGTTCTTC CASPKSRGGNNEQFF
- TRBJ2-5 - TRBV7-6 TGTGCCAGCAGCCCAGGGGAGACCCAGTACTTC CASSPGETQYF